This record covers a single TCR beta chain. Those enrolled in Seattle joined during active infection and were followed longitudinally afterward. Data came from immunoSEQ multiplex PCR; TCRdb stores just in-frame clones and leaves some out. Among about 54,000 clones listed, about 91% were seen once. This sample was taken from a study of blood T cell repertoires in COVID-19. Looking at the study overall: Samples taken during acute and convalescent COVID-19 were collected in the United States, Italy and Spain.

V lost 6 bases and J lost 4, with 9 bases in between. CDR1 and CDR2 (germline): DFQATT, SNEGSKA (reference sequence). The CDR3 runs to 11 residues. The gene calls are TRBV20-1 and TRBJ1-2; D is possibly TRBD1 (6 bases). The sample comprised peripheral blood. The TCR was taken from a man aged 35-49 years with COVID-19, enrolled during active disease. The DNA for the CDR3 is TGCAGTGCCCCGGACAGCTATGGCTACACCTTC. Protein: CSAPDSYGYTF.